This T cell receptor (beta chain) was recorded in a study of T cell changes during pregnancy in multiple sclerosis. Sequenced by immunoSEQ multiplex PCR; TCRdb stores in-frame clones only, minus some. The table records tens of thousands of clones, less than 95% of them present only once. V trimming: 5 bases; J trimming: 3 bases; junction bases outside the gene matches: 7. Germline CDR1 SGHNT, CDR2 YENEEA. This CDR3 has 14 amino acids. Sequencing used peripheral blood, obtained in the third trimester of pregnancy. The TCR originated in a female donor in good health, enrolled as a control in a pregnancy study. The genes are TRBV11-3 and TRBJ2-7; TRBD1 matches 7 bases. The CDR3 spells CASSHRDRYYEQYF. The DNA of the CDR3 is TGTGCCAGCAGCCACCGGGACAGATACTACGAGCAGTACTTC.